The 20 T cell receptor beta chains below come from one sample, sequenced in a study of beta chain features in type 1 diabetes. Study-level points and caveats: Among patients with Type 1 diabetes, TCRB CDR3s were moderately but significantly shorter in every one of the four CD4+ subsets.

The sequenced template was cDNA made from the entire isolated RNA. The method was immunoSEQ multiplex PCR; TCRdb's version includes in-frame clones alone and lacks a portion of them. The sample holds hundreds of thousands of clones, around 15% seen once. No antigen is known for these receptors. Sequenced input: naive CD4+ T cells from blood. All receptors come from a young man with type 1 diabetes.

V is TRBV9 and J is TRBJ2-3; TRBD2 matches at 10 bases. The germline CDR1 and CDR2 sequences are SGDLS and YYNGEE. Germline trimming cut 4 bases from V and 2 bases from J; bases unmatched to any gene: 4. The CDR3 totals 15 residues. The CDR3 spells CASSLAGGATDTQYF. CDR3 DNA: TGTGCCAGCAGCTTAGCGGGGGGCGCCACAGATACGCAGTATTTT.

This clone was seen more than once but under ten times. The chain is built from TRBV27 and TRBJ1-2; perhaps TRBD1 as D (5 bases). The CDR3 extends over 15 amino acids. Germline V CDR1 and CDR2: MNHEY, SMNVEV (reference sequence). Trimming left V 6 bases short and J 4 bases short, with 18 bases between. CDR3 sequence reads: CASSMRDREPYGYTF. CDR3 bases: TGTGCCAGCAGCATGAGGGACCGAGAACCCTATGGCTACACCTTC.

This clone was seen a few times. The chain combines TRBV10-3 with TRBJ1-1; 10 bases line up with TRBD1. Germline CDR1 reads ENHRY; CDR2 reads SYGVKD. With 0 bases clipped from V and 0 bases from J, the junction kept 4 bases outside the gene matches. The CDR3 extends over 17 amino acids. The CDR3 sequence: CAISESRDRGMNTEAFF. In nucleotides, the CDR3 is TGTGCCATCAGTGAGTCGAGGGACAGGGGTATGAACACTGAAGCTTTCTTT.

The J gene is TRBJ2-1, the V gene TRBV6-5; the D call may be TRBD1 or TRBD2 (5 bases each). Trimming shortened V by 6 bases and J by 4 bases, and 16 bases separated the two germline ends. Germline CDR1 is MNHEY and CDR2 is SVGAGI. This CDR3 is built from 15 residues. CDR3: CASRTPGTIYNEQFF. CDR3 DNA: TGTGCCAGCAGGACCCCGGGGACCATATACAATGAGCAGTTCTTC.

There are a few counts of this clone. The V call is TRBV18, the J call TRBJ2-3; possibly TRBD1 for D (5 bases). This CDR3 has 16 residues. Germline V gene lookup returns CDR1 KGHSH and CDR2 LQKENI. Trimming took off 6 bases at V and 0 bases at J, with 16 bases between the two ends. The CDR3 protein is CASSPTEVSSTDTQYF. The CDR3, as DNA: TGTGCCAGCTCCCCGACAGAAGTTTCTAGCACAGATACGCAGTATTTT.

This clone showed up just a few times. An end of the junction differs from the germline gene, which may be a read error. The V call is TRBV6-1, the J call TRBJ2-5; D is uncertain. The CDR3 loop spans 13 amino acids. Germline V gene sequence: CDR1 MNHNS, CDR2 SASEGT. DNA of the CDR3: TGTGCCATCAGTGAGTTCGGACCAGAGACCCAGTACTTC. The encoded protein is CAISEFGPETQYF.

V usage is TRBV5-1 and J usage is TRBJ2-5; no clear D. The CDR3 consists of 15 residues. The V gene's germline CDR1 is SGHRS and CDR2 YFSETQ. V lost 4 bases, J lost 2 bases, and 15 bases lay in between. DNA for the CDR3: TGCGCCAGCAGCCCCTCGAGCAGCTCGCAAGAGACCCAGTACTTC. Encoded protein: CASSPSSSSQETQYF.

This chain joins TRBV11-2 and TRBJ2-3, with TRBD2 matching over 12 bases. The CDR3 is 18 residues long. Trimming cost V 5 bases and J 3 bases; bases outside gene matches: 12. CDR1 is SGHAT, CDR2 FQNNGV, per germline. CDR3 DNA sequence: TGTGCCAGCAGCAGGTCCTCTCTAGCGGGGGGGCCAACAGATACGCAGTATTTT. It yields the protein CASSRSSLAGGPTDTQYF.

CDR3 nucleotide sequence: TGTGCCTGGAGAAAAGGGGATCCGGGTTCCTACGAGCAGTACTTC. As protein: CAWRKGDPGSYEQYF. The chain is built from TRBV30 and TRBJ2-7; maybe TRBD1 (5 bases). CDR3 length: 15 residues. CDR1 GTSNPN and CDR2 SVGIG come from the germline V gene (reference sequence). V was pared by 3 bases and J by 1 base, with 16 bases between.

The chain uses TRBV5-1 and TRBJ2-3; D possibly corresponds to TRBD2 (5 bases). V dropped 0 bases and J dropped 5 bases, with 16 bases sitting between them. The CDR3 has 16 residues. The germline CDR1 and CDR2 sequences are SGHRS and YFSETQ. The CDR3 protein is CASSLAGRDTQDTQYF. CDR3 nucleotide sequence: TGCGCCAGCAGCTTGGCCGGTCGGGATACACAAGATACGCAGTATTTT.

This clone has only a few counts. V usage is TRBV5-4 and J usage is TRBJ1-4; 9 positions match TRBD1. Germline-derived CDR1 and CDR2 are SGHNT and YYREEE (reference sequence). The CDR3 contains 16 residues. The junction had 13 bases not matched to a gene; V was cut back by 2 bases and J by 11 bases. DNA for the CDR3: TGTGCCAGCAGCTTCAACGGGGAGGGACAGGGCGATAAACTGTTTTTT. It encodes CASSFNGEGQGDKLFF.

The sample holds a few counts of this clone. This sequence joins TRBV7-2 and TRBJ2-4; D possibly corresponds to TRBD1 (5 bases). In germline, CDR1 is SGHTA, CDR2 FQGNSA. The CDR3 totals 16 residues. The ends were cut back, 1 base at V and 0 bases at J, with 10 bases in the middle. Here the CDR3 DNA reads TGTGCCAGCAGCTTAGGCAGGGTCCTAGCCAAAAACATTCAGTACTTC. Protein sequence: CASSLGRVLAKNIQYF.

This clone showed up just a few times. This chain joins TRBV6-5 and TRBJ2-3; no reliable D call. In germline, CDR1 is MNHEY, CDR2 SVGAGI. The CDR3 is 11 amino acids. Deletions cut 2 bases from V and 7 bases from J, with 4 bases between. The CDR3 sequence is CASSYQNTQYF. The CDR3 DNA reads TGTGCCAGCAGTTACCAAAATACGCAGTATTTT.

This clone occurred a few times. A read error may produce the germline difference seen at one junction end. In DNA, the CDR3 is TGTGCCACCCAAGTGGTTAGCAGACCCTTC. Its translation: CATQVVSRPF. The J gene is TRBJ2-7, the V gene TRBV15, with D unresolved. The CDR3 covers 10 residues. Germline V gene sequence: CDR1 LNHNV, CDR2 YYDKDF (reference sequence).

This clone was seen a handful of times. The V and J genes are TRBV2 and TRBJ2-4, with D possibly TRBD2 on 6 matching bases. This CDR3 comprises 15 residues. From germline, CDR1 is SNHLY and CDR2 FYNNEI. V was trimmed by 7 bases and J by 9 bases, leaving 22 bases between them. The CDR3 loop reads CASIAGLPVASIQYF. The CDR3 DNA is TGTGCCAGCATCGCGGGACTCCCCGTCGCCAGCATTCAGTACTTC.

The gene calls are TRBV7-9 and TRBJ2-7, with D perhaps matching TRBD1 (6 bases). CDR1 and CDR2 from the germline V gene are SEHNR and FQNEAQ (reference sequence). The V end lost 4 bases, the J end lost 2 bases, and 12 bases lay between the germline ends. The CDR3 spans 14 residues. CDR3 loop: CASSSGVLPYEQYF. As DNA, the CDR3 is TGTGCCAGCAGCTCAGGGGTGCTCCCCTACGAGCAGTACTTC.

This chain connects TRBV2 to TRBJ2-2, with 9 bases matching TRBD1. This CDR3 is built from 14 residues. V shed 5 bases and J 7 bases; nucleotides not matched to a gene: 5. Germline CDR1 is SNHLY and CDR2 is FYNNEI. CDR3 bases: TGTGCCAGCAGTAAAGACAGGGGGATCGGGGAGCTGTTTTTT. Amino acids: CASSKDRGIGELFF.

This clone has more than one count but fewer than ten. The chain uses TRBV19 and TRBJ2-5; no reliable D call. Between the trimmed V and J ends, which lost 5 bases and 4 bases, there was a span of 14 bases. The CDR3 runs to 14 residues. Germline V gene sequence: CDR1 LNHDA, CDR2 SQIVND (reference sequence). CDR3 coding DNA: TGTGCCAGTAGTCCAACGGTTGTGGCAGAGACCCAGTACTTC. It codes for CASSPTVVAETQYF.

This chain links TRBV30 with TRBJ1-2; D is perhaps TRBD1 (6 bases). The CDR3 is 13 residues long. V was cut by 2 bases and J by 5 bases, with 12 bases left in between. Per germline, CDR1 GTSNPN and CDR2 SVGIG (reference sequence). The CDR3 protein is CAWSRQDPYGYTF. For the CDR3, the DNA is TGTGCCTGGAGTCGACAGGACCCTTATGGCTACACCTTC.

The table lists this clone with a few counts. This chain's CDR3 is CASSSGSQVLNTEAFF. CDR3 bases: TGTGCCAGCAGCTCCGGGTCTCAGGTCCTGAACACTGAAGCTTTCTTT. The chain couples TRBV5-4 to TRBJ1-1; no clear D gene. Between the trimmed V and J ends, which lost 3 bases and 0 bases, there was a span of 15 bases. This CDR3 has 16 residues. CDR1 and CDR2 from the germline V gene are SGHNT and YYREEE (reference sequence).